The present T cell receptor beta chain was sequenced within a study of identifying expanded T cells in peripheral blood. No infections or other immune events were documented during collection. As regards this clone: The antigen is unknown.

Study results and caveats: Variance in clone template counts between approximately 2-week samples significantly increased with total template count across all healthy donors. Differentially abundant clones: 0.95 to 1.5 between replicates, about 16 at approximately two weeks, 18 to 20 at four.

Produced via immunoSEQ multiplex PCR; TCRdb's table is partial and in-frame only. The profile shows roughly 82,000 clones, roughly 86% of them singletons. V was shortened by 0 bases and J by 5 bases, with 14 bases between the two germline ends. The CDR3 totals 15 residues. Germline CDR1 is SGDLS and CDR2 is YYNGEE. Sequencing was done on a sample of blood. J is TRBJ2-5 and V is TRBV9; possibly TRBD1 for D (5 bases). The source of this sequence is a person aged 18-70 years in good health. The CDR3 DNA reads as TGTGCCAGCAGCGTAGAGGGGTCTAGTTACGAGACCCAGTACTTC. This encodes CASSVEGSSYETQYF.